This TCR beta chain comes out of a study of post-analysis software for immune sequencing data. TCR beta libraries were prepared from cDNA with unique molecular identifiers. One entry per CDR3 protein results from TCRdb running MiXCR on the PCR reads. The table lists 150,000 or so distinct CDR3 sequences, around 36% of them singletons. This clonotype has a handful of counts. From germline, CDR1 is SGHTA and CDR2 FQGNSA. The CDR3 runs to 15 residues. V was trimmed by 1 base and J by 7 bases, leaving 16 bases between them. The J gene is TRBJ2-5, the V gene TRBV7-2, with a possible D match to TRBD2 (5 bases). The TCR comes from a girl aged 5 to 17 with multiple sclerosis. The specimen comprised blood, sampled after autologous hematopoietic stem cell transplantation. The CDR3 DNA reads as TGTGCCAGCAGCTTAGTTGGGGAGTTGGAGATGACCCAGTACTTC. Translated, it gives CASSLVGELEMTQYF.